These 21 T cell receptor beta chains originate from one sample sequenced in a study of OX40 agonist ivuxolimab in advanced cancers. Produced via immunoSEQ multiplex PCR; TCRdb's table is partial and in-frame only. The table includes about 60,000 clones, around 85% detected once. The specimen was CD4+ or CD8+ T cells sorted from blood, collected in a trial of the OX40 agonist ivuxolimab. The source is an adult with an advanced solid tumor such as melanoma, head and neck, liver or kidney cancer.

The chain is built from TRBV7-9 and TRBJ1-2; no clear D. The V end was cut by 5 bases, the J end by 4 bases, with 17 bases between. This CDR3 region has 15 residues. Looked up from germline, CDR1 is SEHNR and CDR2 is FQNEAQ (reference sequence). CDR3 DNA: TGTGCCAGCAGCCCGTTCGGGATCCGGGGCTATGGCTACACCTTC. It is translated as CASSPFGIRGYGYTF.

The rearrangement links TRBV9 to TRBJ2-3, with 7 bases fitting TRBD1. The junction had 4 bases not matched to a gene; V was cut back by 0 bases and J by 0 bases. The length of the CDR3 is 16 residues. CDR1 is SGDLS and CDR2 is YYNGEE in the germline V gene. The CDR3 region has the DNA TGTGCCAGCAGCGTAGCAGGGGGTACTAGCACAGATACGCAGTATTTT. Its translation: CASSVAGGTSTDTQYF.

CDR3 sequence: CASSEARAGSGYTF. The CDR3 coding sequence is TGTGCCAGCAGTGAAGCGCGGGCAGGAAGTGGCTACACCTTC. This rearrangement joins TRBV2 to TRBJ1-2; D is uncertain. The CDR3 length is 14 residues. V gave up 0 bases and J gave up 7 bases, with 12 bases separating them. Germline V lookup: CDR1 SNHLY, CDR2 FYNNEI.

The rearrangement joins TRBV30 to TRBJ1-1; no firm D call. CDR3 length equals 11 residues. V was trimmed by 5 bases and J by 8 bases, leaving 12 bases between them. CDR1 and CDR2 (germline): GTSNPN, SVGIG (reference sequence). In DNA, the CDR3 is TGTGCCTGGGAAAGAAGCCAAGAAGCTTTCTTT. Residues: CAWERSQEAFF. The full variable domain, its missing parts supplied by reference TRBV30 and TRBJ1-1, is SQTIHQWPATLVQPVGSPLSLECTVEGTSNPNLYWYRQAAGRGLQLLFYSVGIGQISSEVPQNLSASRPQDRQFILSSKKLLLSDSGFYLCAWERSQEAFFGQGTRLTVV.

This clone was picked up one time. The J gene is TRBJ2-3, the V gene TRBV5-8, with a weak D call TRBD1 (5 bases). Germline V gives CDR1 SGHTS, CDR2 YDEGEE. Trimming cost V 4 bases and J 2 bases, with 8 bases left between them. This CDR3 has 13 amino acids. The CDR3 nucleotides are TGTGCCAGCAGCAGGGGCCTCACAGATACGCAGTATTTT. Translation gives CASSRGLTDTQYF.

This clone was seen a few times. Relative to the germline gene, one junction end is altered; a read error may explain this. The chain couples TRBV6-6 to TRBJ2-5; no clear D. The germline gives CDR1 MNHNY, CDR2 SVGAGI (reference sequence). This CDR3 has 12 amino acids. This CDR3 is CASSYSQGTQYF. The CDR3 region has the DNA TGTGCCAGCAGTTACTCTCAAGGGACCCAGTACTTC.

The chain couples TRBV19 to TRBJ1-2; D is unresolved. In germline, CDR1 is LNHDA, CDR2 SQIVND (reference sequence). The V and J ends lost 0 bases and 8 bases respectively, with 10 bases between them. The CDR3 spans 13 residues. The CDR3 loop reads CASSIDLLKGYTF. The CDR3 bases are TGTGCCAGTAGTATAGACCTATTAAAGGGCTACACCTTC.

The rearrangement uses TRBV30 and TRBJ1-3; D is possibly TRBD1 (5 bases). CDR3 length: 12 amino acids. From germline, CDR1 is GTSNPN and CDR2 SVGIG (reference sequence). With 5 bases removed from V and 9 bases from J, the gap between germline ends came to 14 bases. The CDR3 DNA is TGTGCCTGGGGGGAACTAAGGGGCACCATATATTTT. Its translation is CAWGELRGTIYF.

The chain is built from TRBV7-2 and TRBJ2-1, with D perhaps TRBD2 (5 bases). This CDR3 is 14 amino acids long. Germline CDR1 reads SGHTA; CDR2 reads FQGNSA. The ends were cut back, 1 base at V and 6 bases at J, with 10 bases in the middle. The CDR3 protein is CASSLGFEGNEQFF. CDR3 DNA: TGTGCCAGCAGCTTAGGGTTTGAGGGCAATGAGCAGTTCTTC.

This rearrangement joins TRBV7-9 to TRBJ2-6; D might be TRBD2 (5 bases). CDR3 length: 15 amino acids. CDR1 and CDR2 (germline): SEHNR, FQNEAQ (reference sequence). The V gene lost 4 bases and the J gene lost 1 base, with 8 bases spanning the gap. In nucleotides, the CDR3 is TGTGCCAGCAGCTCGAGGGAGTCTGGGGCCAACGTCCTGACTTTC. It translates to CASSSRESGANVLTF.

The chain combines TRBV11-1 with TRBJ2-3; TRBD2 is a possible D gene (7 bases). V lost 4 bases to trimming and J lost 3 bases, with 17 bases between them. Germline lookup yields CDR1 SGHAT and CDR2 FQDESV (reference sequence). This CDR3 contains 16 residues. The CDR3 nucleotides are TGTGCCAGCAGCTATAGCCGGGGGGCCATAACAGATACGCAGTATTTT. Residues: CASSYSRGAITDTQYF. Complete variable domain (other parts from reference TRBV11-1 and TRBJ2-3): EAEVAQSPRYKITEKSQAVAFWCDPISGHATLYWYRQILGQGPELLVQFQDESVVDDSQLPKDRFSAERLKGVDSTLKIQPAELGDSAMYLCASSYSRGAITDTQYFGPGTRLTVL.

In nucleotides, the CDR3 is TGTGCCAGCAGCTTAGGCGGACAGGGGAACACTGAAGCTTTCTTT. Translated, it gives CASSLGGQGNTEAFF. This chain links TRBV7-8 with TRBJ1-1; the match to TRBD1 covers 8 bases. The CDR3 sequence is 15 residues long. Trimming at V came to 1 base and at J to 1 base, leaving 2 bases not matched to a gene. Germline lookup yields CDR1 SGHVS and CDR2 FQNEAQ.

The chain couples TRBV18 to TRBJ1-1; 7 bases fit TRBD1. The germline CDR1 and CDR2 sequences are KGHSH and LQKENI. CDR3 length: 17 residues. Germline trimming cut 6 bases from V and 2 bases from J; bases unmatched to any gene: 15. CDR3 sequence (DNA): TGTGCCAGCTCGCCTCTCTTTGGACAGGTTAGAAACACTGAAGCTTTCTTT. The encoded protein is CASSPLFGQVRNTEAFF.

The gene calls are TRBV30 and TRBJ1-6; D remains unclear. The CDR3 totals 12 residues. CDR1 GTSNPN and CDR2 SVGIG come from the germline V gene (reference sequence). V lost 3 bases, J lost 5 bases, and 5 bases lay in between. The CDR3 DNA reads as TGTGCCTGGAGCATTGATAATTCACCCCTCCACTTT. The encoded protein is CAWSIDNSPLHF.

The CDR3 coding sequence is TGTGCCAGTAGTTACAGCCTCACAGATACGCAGTATTTT. Its protein is CASSYSLTDTQYF. This chain connects TRBV19 to TRBJ2-3; D remains unclear. The CDR3 runs to 13 residues. Germline V CDR1 and CDR2: LNHDA, SQIVND (reference sequence). V lost 5 bases and J lost 2, with 8 bases in between.

The chain uses TRBV15 and TRBJ1-6; TRBD1 might be the D (5 bases). V shed 0 bases and J shed 10 bases, with 13 bases lying between them. Per germline, CDR1 LNHNV and CDR2 YYDKDF (reference sequence). This CDR3 is 15 amino acids long. In DNA, the CDR3 is TGTGCCACCAGCAGAGATATGGGGACGGCCTCACCCCTCCACTTT. Translating it yields CATSRDMGTASPLHF. Based on the CDR3 plus reference TRBV15 and TRBJ1-6, the full variable domain is DAMVIQNPRYQVTQFGKPVTLSCSQTLNHNVMYWYQQKSSQAPKLLFHYYDKDFNNEADTPDNFQSRRPNTSFCFLDIRSPGLGDTAMYLCATSRDMGTASPLHFGNGTRLTVT.

V usage is TRBV6-1 and J usage is TRBJ1-6, with D unresolved. The germline gives CDR1 MNHNS, CDR2 SASEGT. The length of the CDR3 is 13 residues. Between the trimmed V and J ends, which lost 4 bases and 6 bases, there was a span of 7 bases. The CDR3, as DNA: TGTGCCAGCAGTGGGGCGGGTAATTCACCCCTCCACTTT. It codes for CASSGAGNSPLHF.

The gene calls are TRBV7-3 and TRBJ1-2; tentatively, D is TRBD1 (5 bases). Germline V gene lookup returns CDR1 SGHTA and CDR2 FQGTGA. The CDR3 is 14 amino acids. V lost 4 bases, J lost 2 bases, and 11 bases lay in between. For the CDR3, the DNA is TGTGCCAGCAGCTCCAGGGACGGCAACTATGGCTACACCTTC. This codes for CASSSRDGNYGYTF.

As regards this clone: At one of its ends the junction is not consistent with the germline gene, which may arise from a read error. This chain connects TRBV6-1 to TRBJ1-5; no definite D call. Germline V gene data show CDR1 as MNHNS and CDR2 as SASEGT. This CDR3 has 13 residues. CDR3: CASSGGSDQPQHF. In DNA form, the CDR3 reads TGTGCCAGCAGTGGGGGTAGCGATCAGCCCCAGCATTTT.

The V call is TRBV4-3, the J call TRBJ2-1; 10 nucleotides match TRBD1. The germline V gene encodes CDR1 LGHNA and CDR2 YSLEER. This CDR3 contains 18 residues. J lost 5 bases, V lost 2 bases, and 12 bases had no gene match. CDR3 DNA: TGCGCCAGCAGCCAAACCCGTCCGGGGACAGGGGATGACAATGAGCAGTTCTTC. This translates into CASSQTRPGTGDDNEQFF.

The chain joins TRBV5-1 to TRBJ2-4, with D perhaps matching TRBD1 (6 bases). Looked up from germline, CDR1 is SGHRS and CDR2 is YFSETQ. The V and J ends lost 5 bases and 8 bases respectively, with 20 bases between them. The CDR3 sequence is 15 residues long. The CDR3 protein is CASRSGALKSHIQYF. The CDR3 DNA reads as TGCGCCAGCAGATCAGGGGCCCTCAAGTCCCACATTCAGTACTTC.